These T cell receptor beta chains were read from a single sample in a study of control samples from healthy donors and cancer patients. Measured with immunoSEQ multiplex PCR; TCRdb has only the in-frame clones, and not every one. The sample has roughly 150,000 clones, more than 85% seen once. Source material: blood. The receptors derive from a man aged 45-65 years in good health. CDR3s include the opening cysteine and the closing phenylalanine or tryptophan. The D gene is left open where the match is weak. Only some rows state a clone size, as once, few, many or a class for expanded clones.

size,J,D,V,DNA,CDR3
few,TRBJ1-5,.,TRBV10-2,TGCGCCAGCAGTGAGTCGGGGGAGAATCAGCCCCAGCATTTT,CASSESGENQPQHF
few,TRBJ1-3,.,TRBV27,TGTGCCAGCAGCCCCCATCGAGCAGTTGGAAACACCATATATTTT,CASSPHRAVGNTIYF
.,TRBJ2-5,.,TRBV4-1,TGCGCCAGCAGCCAAGATCGGCGTAGGACCCAGTACTTC,CASSQDRRRTQYF
.,TRBJ2-5,TRBD2,TRBV28,TGTGCCAGCACCACCGTGCTAACCCTAGCGGGACATGGAGAGACCCAGTACTTC,CASTTVLTLAGHGETQYF
.,TRBJ2-3,.,TRBV18,TGTGCCAGCTCACCACCCATGCACACAGATACGCAGTATTTT,CASSPPMHTDTQYF
.,TRBJ2-5,.,TRBV6-2/TRBV6-3,TGTGCCAGCAGTTACTTCGGAGAGGGAGAGACCCAGTACTTC,CASSYFGEGETQYF
.,TRBJ1-1,TRBD1,TRBV18,TGTGCCAGCTCACCGAGCCGGGACAGCTACACTGAAGCTTTCTTT,CASSPSRDSYTEAFF
.,TRBJ1-1,TRBD1,TRBV19,TGTGCCAGTAGTATGGGACAGGGGACTGAAGCTTTCTTT,CASSMGQGTEAFF
.,TRBJ2-1,TRBD2,TRBV10-3,TGTGCCATCAGAGGGACTAGCGGATACAATGAGCAGTTCTTC,CAIRGTSGYNEQFF
.,TRBJ2-1,.,TRBV25-1,TGTGCCAGCTCAAAAGAATACAATGAGCAGTTCTTC,CASSKEYNEQFF
.,TRBJ2-7,.,TRBV10-2,TGCGCCAGCTCCGGGACTCAGAGCTCCTACGAGCAGTACTTC,CASSGTQSSYEQYF
.,TRBJ2-1,.,TRBV9,TGTGCCAGCAGCGTAGTCGGAGGCTCCTACAATGAGCAGTTCTTC,CASSVVGGSYNEQFF
.,TRBJ1-4,TRBD1,TRBV28,TGTGCCACGTACCGGACAGGGGGGAGGGAAAAACTGTTTTTT,CATYRTGGREKLFF
.,TRBJ1-5,.,TRBV7-8,TGTGCCAGCATTGCTTCCCCCAGAAATCAGCCCCAGCATTTT,CASIASPRNQPQHF
.,TRBJ2-7,.,TRBV3-1/TRBV3-2,TGTGCCAGCCTGTCGACCGCGGACGAGCAGTACTTC,CASLSTADEQYF
.,TRBJ2-7,.,TRBV14,TGTGCCAGCAGCACCCGGGCCGCCTACGAGCAGTACTTC,CASSTRAAYEQYF
.,TRBJ1-1,.,TRBV24-1,TGTGCCACCAGTGATTTGCCGGGAACTGAAGCTTTCTTT,CATSDLPGTEAFF
.,TRBJ1-6,.,TRBV2,TGTGCCAGCAGTGAAGCTCGGCTGATCTCACCCCTCCACTTT,CASSEARLISPLHF
.,TRBJ2-7,TRBD1,TRBV5-4,TGTGCCAGCAGCAGGGGGACAGGGCGAAGCTCCTACGAGCAGTACTTC,CASSRGTGRSSYEQYF
.,TRBJ2-1,TRBD2,TRBV5-1,TGCGCCAGCAGCCCCCTACTAGCGGCTAATGAGCAGTTCTTC,CASSPLLAANEQFF
.,TRBJ1-2,.,TRBV19,TGTGCCAGTACGACTGCCGGGGGGTTAGGCCACTATGGCTACACCTTC,CASTTAGGLGHYGYTF
.,TRBJ2-6,.,TRBV19,TGTGCCAGTAGTATGTACTCGAGCTCTGGGGCCAACGTCCTGACTTTC,CASSMYSSSGANVLTF
.,TRBJ2-7,.,TRBV10-2,TGCGCCAGCCGTAAAACTAGTGCTGCCTACGAGCAGTACTTC,CASRKTSAAYEQYF
.,TRBJ2-7,.,TRBV5-6,TGTGCCAGCAGCTTTTGGACAAAAAGTACCTACGAGCAGTACTTC,CASSFWTKSTYEQYF
few,TRBJ1-4,TRBD1,TRBV10-2,TGCGCCAGCAGTGATCCCGGACAGGGAACTAATGAAAAACTGTTTTTT,CASSDPGQGTNEKLFF
few,TRBJ2-3,.,TRBV24-1,TGTGCCACCAGTGATTCACCGGGAGTCGGCACAGATACGCAGTATTTT,CATSDSPGVGTDTQYF
once,TRBJ1-4,TRBD1,TRBV10-3,TGTGCCACCTGGGACAGGGGAAATGAAAAACTGTTTTTT,CATWDRGNEKLFF
.,TRBJ1-1,.,TRBV6-4,TGTGCCAGCAGTGACTCGAGTCAGGGGAACACTGAAGCTTTCTTT,CASSDSSQGNTEAFF
.,TRBJ2-7,TRBD1,TRBV5-4,TGTGCCAGCAGTAAGGACAGGGGGGGGTACGACGAGCAGTACTTC,CASSKDRGGYDEQYF
.,TRBJ2-3,TRBD2,TRBV5-1,TGCGCCAGCAGCCTGGGACTAGCGCTAAGCACAGATACGCAGTATTTT,CASSLGLALSTDTQYF
.,TRBJ2-1,.,TRBV5-4,TGTGCCAGCAGTTCCAATGGAGGGGCTCTCTACAATGAGCAGTTCTTC,CASSSNGGALYNEQFF
once,TRBJ2-7,.,TRBV19,TGTGCCAGTACCAACAGGGTGGCAGACTTCTACGAGCAGTACTTC,CASTNRVADFYEQYF
.,TRBJ2-5,TRBD2,TRBV15,TGTGCCACCAGCAGTCTTAGCGGGAGGGCCGCAGAGACCCAGTACTTC,CATSSLSGRAAETQYF
.,TRBJ1-1,.,TRBV18,TGTGCCAGTTCGGGGTACATGGGCACTGAAGCTTTCTTT,CASSGYMGTEAFF
once,TRBJ1-6,.,TRBV27,TGTGCCAGCAGTCGAACAGGAAATTCACCCCTCCACTTT,CASSRTGNSPLHF
.,TRBJ2-2,.,TRBV6-4,TGTGCCAGCAGTTCGGAGGGGGCGAACACCGGGGAGCTGTTTTTT,CASSSEGANTGELFF
.,TRBJ1-1,.,TRBV19,TGTGCCAGTAGGTACGCAGGACGGAACACTGAAGCTTTCTTT,CASRYAGRNTEAFF
.,TRBJ2-1,TRBD2,TRBV5-1,TGCGCCAGCAGCTTACCGACTAGCGGATCTGACAATGAGCAGTTCTTC,CASSLPTSGSDNEQFF
.,TRBJ1-1,.,TRBV5-6,TGTGCCAGCAGCTTGTCGAGGCCGGGGGCTGAAGCTTTCTTT,CASSLSRPGAEAFF
.,TRBJ1-5,TRBD1,TRBV28,TGTGCCAGCAGTCTTGCCGGGACAGGGGGTAGCAATCAGCCCCAGCATTTT,CASSLAGTGGSNQPQHF
.,TRBJ2-1,.,TRBV6-5,TGTGCCAGCAGTTTGAAGGGGTCTTTGGAGCAGTTCTTC,CASSLKGSLEQFF
.,TRBJ2-5,.,TRBV24-1,TGTGCCACCAGTGTCCCTACTGGGGGGAACCAAGAGACCCAGTACTTC,CATSVPTGGNQETQYF
.,TRBJ2-7,.,TRBV5-1,TGCGCCAGCAGCTTTTCTTCTAGCTCCGACTCCTACGAGCAGTACTTC,CASSFSSSSDSYEQYF
.,TRBJ1-1,.,TRBV27,TGTGCCAGCAGTTTATGGGGTGGGGTTAACACTGAAGCTTTCTTT,CASSLWGGVNTEAFF
few,TRBJ2-5,TRBD1,TRBV19,TGTGCCAGTAGTAGTACAGGGGAAGAGACCCAGTACTTC,CASSSTGEETQYF
.,TRBJ1-1,.,TRBV6-4,TGTGCCAGCAGTGGGCAAGTGAACACTGAAGCTTTCTTT,CASSGQVNTEAFF
.,TRBJ2-1,.,TRBV6-2/TRBV6-3,TGTGCCAGCAGCCCCTTGATAGAGCAGTTCTTC,CASSPLIEQFF
.,TRBJ2-7,TRBD1,TRBV6-5,TGTGCCAGCAGTTTAACCGGGACAGGGCCCGAGCAGTACTTC,CASSLTGTGPEQYF
.,TRBJ2-2,.,TRBV5-6,TGTGCCAGCAGCTTGAGGACCCCGACAGTGAACACCGGGGAGCTGTTTTTT,CASSLRTPTVNTGELFF
.,TRBJ2-2,TRBD2,TRBV6-5,TGTGCCAGCAGTTACTCGAGGGAGGGCACCGGGGAGCTGTTTTTT,CASSYSREGTGELFF
once,TRBJ2-3,.,TRBV5-4,TGTGCCAGCAGCTTGGAGGCTACTAGAGCCACAGATACGCAGTATTTT,CASSLEATRATDTQYF
.,TRBJ1-5,.,TRBV28,TGTGCCAGCAGCCGAACATCGTTAAATCAGCCCCAGCATTTT,CASSRTSLNQPQHF
once,TRBJ2-7,TRBD1,TRBV5-1,TGCGCCAGCAGCCGCGTGGGACAGGCTAACTACGAGCAGTACTTC,CASSRVGQANYEQYF